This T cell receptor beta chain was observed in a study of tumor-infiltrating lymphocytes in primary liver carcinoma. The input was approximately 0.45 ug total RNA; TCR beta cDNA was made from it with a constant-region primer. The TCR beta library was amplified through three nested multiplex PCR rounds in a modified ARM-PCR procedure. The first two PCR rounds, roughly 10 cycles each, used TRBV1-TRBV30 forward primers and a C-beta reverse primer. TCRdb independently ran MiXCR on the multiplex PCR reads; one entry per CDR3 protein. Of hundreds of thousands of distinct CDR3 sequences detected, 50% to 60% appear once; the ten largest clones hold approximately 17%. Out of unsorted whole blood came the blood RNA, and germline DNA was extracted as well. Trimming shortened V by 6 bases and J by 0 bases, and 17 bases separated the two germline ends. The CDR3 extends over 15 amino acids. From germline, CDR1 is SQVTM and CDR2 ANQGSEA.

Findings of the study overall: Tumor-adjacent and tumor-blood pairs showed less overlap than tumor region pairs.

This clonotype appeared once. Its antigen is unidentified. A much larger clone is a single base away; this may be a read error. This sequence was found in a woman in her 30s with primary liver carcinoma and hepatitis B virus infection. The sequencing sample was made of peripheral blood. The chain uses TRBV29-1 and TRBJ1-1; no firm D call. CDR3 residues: CSVADDATLNTEAFF. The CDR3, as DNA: TGCAGCGTCGCAGACGACGCCACCCTGAACACTGAAGCTTTCTTT.